This T cell receptor (beta chain) originates from a study of blood T cell repertoires in COVID-19. Study information: Spain, Italy and the United States supplied samples that represented acute and convalescent COVID-19.

Profiling relied on immunoSEQ multiplex PCR, and the TCRdb table lists in-frame clones only, not all of them. Of about 200,000 clones in the sample, about 88% were seen once. The CDR3 sequence is 17 residues long. Germline-derived CDR1 and CDR2 are SGHDT and YYEEEE. The V gene lost 0 bases and the J gene lost 2 bases, with 18 bases spanning the gap. This sequence originates from a man aged 18 to 30 with active or convalescent COVID-19. The chain combines TRBV5-6 with TRBJ2-7; no clear D. The sequencing sample was made of peripheral blood. CDR3 nucleotides: TGTGCCAGCAGCTTGGTGTTTTCGTGGTCAGGCGCCTACGAGCAGTACTTC. Translation gives CASSLVFSWSGAYEQYF.